This paragraph covers one T cell receptor beta chain sequence. Its antigen is currently unknown. The data are from a study of identifying expanded T cells in peripheral blood. The CDR3 sequence is 13 residues long. Germline CDR1 is SGHRS and CDR2 is YFSETQ. V gave up 5 bases and J gave up 4 bases, with 12 bases separating them. The assay was immunoSEQ multiplex PCR, and TCRdb's table has in-frame clones only and misses some. The sample consists of about 52,000 clones, roughly 82% of them appearing once. The study, taken as a whole, reports: Over approximately two and four weeks, about 15 and 19 clones changed, versus roughly 1.1 between replicates. Across healthy donors, higher total template counts meant significantly greater approximately two-week count variance.

Collection occurred without any documented infections or immune events in donors. What was sequenced was blood. This clonotype was obtained from a person aged 18-70 years in good health. The chain has TRBV5-1 and TRBJ1-2; D may be TRBD1 (6 bases). The CDR3 spells CASSGGQSYGYTF. CDR3 nucleotides: TGCGCCAGCAGTGGGGGACAATCCTATGGCTACACCTTC.